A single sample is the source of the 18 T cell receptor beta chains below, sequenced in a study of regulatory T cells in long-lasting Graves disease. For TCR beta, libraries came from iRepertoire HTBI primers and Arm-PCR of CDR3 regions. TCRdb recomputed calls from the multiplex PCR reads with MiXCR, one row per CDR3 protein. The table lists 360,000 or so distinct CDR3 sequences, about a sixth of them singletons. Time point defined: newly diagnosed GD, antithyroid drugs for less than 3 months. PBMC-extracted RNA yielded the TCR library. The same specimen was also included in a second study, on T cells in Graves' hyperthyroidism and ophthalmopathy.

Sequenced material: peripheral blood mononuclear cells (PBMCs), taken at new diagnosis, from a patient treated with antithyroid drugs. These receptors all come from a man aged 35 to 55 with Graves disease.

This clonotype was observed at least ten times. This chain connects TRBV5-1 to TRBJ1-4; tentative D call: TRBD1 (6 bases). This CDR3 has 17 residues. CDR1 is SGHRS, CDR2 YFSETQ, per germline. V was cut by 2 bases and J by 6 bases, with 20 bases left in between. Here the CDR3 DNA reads TGCGCCAGCAGCTTCCAAACACAGGGAAGAGGAGATGAAAAACTGTTTTTT. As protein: CASSFQTQGRGDEKLFF.

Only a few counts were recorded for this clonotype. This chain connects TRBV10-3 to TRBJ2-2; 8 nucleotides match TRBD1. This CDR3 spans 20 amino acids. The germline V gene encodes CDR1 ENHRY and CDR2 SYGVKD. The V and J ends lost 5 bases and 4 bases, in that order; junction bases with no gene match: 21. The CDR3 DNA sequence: TGTGCCATCAGTATGGGCCGGGACAGGATACTCACCGGGCTCACCGGGGAGCTGTTTTTT. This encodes CAISMGRDRILTGLTGELFF.

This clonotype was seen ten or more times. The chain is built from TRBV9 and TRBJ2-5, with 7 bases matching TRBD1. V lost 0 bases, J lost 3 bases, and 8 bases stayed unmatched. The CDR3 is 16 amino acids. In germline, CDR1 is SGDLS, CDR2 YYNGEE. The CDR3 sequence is CASSVDEGADEETQYF. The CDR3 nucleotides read TGTGCCAGCAGCGTAGATGAGGGGGCGGATGAAGAGACCCAGTACTTC.

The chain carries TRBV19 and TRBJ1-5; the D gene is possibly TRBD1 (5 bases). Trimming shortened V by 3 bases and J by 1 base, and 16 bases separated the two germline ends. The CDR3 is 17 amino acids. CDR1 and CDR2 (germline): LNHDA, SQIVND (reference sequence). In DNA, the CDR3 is TGTGCCAGTAGTATTGAGAGCGGGGGTTTGAGCAATCAGCCCCAGCATTTT. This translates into CASSIESGGLSNQPQHF.

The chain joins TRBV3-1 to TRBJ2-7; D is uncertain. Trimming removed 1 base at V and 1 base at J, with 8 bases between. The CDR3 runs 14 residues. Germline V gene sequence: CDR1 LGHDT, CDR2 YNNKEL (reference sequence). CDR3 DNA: TGTGCCAGCAGCCAAGGAGTGCCTTCCTACGAGCAGTACTTC. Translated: CASSQGVPSYEQYF.

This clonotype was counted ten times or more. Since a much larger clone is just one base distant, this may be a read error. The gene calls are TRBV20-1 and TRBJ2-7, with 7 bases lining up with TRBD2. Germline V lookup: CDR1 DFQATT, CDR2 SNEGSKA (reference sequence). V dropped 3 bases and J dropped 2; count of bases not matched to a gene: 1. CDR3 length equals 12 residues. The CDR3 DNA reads TGCAGTGCTAGTACTAGCGCCTACGAGCAGTACTTC. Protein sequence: CSASTSAYEQYF.

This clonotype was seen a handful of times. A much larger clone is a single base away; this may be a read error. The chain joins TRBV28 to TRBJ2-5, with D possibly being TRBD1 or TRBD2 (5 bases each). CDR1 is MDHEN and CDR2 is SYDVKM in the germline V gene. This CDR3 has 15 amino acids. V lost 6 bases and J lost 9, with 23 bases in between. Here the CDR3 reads CASSWGTIRGVAQYF. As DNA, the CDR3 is TGTGCCAGCAGCTGGGGCACTATCCGGGGTGTGGCCCAGTACTTC.

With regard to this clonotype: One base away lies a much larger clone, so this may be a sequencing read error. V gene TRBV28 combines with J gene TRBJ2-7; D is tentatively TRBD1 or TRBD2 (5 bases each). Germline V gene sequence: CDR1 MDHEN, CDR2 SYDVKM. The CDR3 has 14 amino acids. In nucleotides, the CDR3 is TGTGCCGGCAGTTTCAGGCAGGGACGGGACGAGCAGTACTTC. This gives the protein CAGSFRQGRDEQYF.

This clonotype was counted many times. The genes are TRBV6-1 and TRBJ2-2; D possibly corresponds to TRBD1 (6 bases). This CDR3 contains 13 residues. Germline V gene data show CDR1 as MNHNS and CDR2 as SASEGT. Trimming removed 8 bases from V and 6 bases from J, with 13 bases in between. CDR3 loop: CASGQLKSGELFF. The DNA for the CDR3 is TGTGCCAGCGGACAGTTAAAATCCGGGGAGCTGTTTTTT.

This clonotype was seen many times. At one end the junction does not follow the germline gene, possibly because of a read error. The CDR3 region is CASSQDRGHREADTQYF. The CDR3 DNA reads as TGTGCCAGCAGCCAAGATAGGGGGCACAGGGAGGCAGATACGCAGTATTTT. The chain joins TRBV5-1 to TRBJ2-3, with D possibly matching TRBD1 (7 bases). Germline values: CDR1 SGHRS, CDR2 YFSETQ. The CDR3 covers 17 residues.

The CDR3: CASSQEYRAERPQHF. Here the CDR3 DNA reads TGCGCCAGCAGCCAAGAATACAGGGCCGAGCGGCCCCAGCATTTT. The rearrangement joins TRBV4-1 to TRBJ1-5; perhaps TRBD1 as D (6 bases). The CDR3 extends over 15 amino acids. The germline V gene encodes CDR1 MGHRA and CDR2 YSYEKL. V was shortened by 0 bases and J by 9 bases, with 15 bases between the two germline ends.

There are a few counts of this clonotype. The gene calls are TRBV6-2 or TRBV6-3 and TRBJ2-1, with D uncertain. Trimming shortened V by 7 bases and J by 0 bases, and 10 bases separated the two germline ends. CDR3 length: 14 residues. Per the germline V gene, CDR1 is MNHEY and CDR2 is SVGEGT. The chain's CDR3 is CASIRYGSYNEQFF. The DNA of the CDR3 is TGTGCCAGCATTAGGTATGGCTCCTACAATGAGCAGTTCTTC.

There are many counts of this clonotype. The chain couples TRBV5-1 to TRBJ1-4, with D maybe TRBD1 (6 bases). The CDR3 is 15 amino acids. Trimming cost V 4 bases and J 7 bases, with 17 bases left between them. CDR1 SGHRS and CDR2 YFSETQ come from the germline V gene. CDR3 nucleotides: TGCGCCAGCAGCGTCGGGACACCAGCTACTGAAAAACTGTTTTTT. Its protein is CASSVGTPATEKLFF.

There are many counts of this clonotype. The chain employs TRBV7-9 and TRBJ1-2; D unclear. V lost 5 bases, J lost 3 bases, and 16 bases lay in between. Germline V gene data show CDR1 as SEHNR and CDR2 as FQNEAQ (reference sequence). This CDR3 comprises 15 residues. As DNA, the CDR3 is TGTGCCAGCAGCACCTCCCCGACGAGAGACTATGGCTACACCTTC. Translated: CASSTSPTRDYGYTF.

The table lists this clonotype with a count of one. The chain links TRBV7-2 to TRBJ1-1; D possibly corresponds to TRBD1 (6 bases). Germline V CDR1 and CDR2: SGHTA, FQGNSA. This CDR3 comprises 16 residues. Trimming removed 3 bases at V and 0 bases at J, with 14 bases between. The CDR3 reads CASSLGLGALNTEAFF. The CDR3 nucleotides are TGTGCCAGCAGCTTGGGCTTGGGGGCCTTGAACACTGAAGCTTTCTTT.

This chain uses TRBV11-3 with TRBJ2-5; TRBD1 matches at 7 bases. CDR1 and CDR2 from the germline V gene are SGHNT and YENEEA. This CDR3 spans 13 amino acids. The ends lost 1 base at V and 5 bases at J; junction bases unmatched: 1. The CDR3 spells CASSLVDRETQYF. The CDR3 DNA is TGTGCCAGCAGCTTAGTGGACAGGGAGACCCAGTACTTC.

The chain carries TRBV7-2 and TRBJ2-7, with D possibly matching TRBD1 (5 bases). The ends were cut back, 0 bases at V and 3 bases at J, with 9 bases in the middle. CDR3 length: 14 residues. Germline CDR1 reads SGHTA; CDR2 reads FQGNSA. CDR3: CASSLAPGYYEQYF. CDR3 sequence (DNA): TGTGCCAGCAGCTTAGCGCCAGGGTACTACGAGCAGTACTTC.

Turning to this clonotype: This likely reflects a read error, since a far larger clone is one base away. The DNA for the CDR3 is TGTGCCAGCAGCCCAGGGACAGCTAGTTACAATGAGCAGTACTTC. Amino acid sequence: CASSPGTASYNEQYF. V gene TRBV5-4 combines with J gene TRBJ2-1, with 7 bases matching TRBD1. TRBJ2-7 explains the end of the DNA better; the J call may be wrong. The CDR3 has 15 amino acids. Germline V gene sequence: CDR1 SGHNT, CDR2 YYREEE (reference sequence).